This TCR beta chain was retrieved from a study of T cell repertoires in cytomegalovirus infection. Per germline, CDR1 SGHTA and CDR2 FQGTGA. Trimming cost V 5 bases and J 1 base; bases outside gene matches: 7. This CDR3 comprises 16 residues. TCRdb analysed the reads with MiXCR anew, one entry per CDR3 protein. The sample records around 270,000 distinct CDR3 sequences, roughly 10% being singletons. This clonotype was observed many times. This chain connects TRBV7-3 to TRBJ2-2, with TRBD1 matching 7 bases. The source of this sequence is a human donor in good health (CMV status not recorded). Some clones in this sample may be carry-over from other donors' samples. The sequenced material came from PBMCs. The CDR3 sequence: CASSQQGTMNTGELFF. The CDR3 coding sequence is TGTGCCAGCAGCCAACAGGGGACCATGAACACCGGGGAGCTGTTTTTT.